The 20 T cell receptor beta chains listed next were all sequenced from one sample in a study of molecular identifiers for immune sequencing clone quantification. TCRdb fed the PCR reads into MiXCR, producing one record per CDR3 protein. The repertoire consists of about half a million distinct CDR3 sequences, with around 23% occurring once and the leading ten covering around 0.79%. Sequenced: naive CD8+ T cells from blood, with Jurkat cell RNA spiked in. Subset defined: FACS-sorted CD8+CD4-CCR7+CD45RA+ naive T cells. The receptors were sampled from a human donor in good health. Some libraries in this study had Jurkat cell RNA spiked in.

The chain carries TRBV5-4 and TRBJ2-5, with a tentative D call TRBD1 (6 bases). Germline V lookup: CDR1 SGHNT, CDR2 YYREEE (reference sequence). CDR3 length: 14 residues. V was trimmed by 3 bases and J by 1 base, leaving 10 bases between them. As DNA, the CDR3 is TGTGCCAGCAGCTGGGGGCCGGGCCAAGAGACCCAGTACTTC. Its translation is CASSWGPGQETQYF.

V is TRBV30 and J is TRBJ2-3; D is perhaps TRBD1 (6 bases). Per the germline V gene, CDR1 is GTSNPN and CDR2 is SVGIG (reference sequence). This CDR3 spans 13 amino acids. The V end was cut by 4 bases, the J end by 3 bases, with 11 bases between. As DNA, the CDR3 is TGTGCCTGGAACAGGGTCCTAACAGATACGCAGTATTTT. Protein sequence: CAWNRVLTDTQYF.

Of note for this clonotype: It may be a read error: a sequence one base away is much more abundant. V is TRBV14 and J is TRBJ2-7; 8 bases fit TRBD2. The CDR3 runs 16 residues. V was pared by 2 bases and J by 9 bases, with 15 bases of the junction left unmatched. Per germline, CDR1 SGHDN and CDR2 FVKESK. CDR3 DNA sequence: TGTGCCAGCAGCCAAAAGGACGGGAGGGCCGAAGACGGGCAGTACTTC. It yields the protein CASSQKDGRAEDGQYF.

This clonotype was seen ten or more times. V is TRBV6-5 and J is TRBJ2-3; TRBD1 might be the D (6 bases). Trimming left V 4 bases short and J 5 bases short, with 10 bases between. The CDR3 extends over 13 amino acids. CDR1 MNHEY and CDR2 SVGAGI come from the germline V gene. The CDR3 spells CASSSQGRDTQYF. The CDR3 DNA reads TGTGCCAGCAGTTCGCAGGGGCGAGATACGCAGTATTTT.

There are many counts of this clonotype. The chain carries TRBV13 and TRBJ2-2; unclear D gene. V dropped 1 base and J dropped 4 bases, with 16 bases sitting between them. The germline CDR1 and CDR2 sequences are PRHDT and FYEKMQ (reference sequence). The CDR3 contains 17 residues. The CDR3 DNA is TGTGCCAGCAGCTTAGCTCCGTCGGCAGCCACCACCGGGGAGCTGTTTTTT. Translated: CASSLAPSAATTGELFF.

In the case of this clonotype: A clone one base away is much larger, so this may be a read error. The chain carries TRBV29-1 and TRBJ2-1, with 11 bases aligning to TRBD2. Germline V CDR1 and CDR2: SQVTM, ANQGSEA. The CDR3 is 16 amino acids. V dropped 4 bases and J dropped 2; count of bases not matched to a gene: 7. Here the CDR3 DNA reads TGCAGCGTTGTGCCCATTAGCGGGGGGGCCTACAATGAGCAGTTCTTC. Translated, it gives CSVVPISGGAYNEQFF.

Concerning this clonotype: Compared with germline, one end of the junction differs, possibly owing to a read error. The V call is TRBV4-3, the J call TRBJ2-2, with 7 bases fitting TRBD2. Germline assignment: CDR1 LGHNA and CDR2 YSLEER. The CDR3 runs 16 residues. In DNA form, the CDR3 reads TGCGCCAGCAACCAAGAGGGAGGGAGCCGATCCGGGGAGCTGTTTTTT. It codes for CASNQEGGSRSGELFF.

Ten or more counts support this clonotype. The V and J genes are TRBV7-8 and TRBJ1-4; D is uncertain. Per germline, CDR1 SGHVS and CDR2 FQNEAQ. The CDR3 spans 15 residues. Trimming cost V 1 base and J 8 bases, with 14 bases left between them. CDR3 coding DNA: TGTGCCAGCAGCTTAGTTTCCGGGTTCTACGAAAAACTGTTTTTT. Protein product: CASSLVSGFYEKLFF.

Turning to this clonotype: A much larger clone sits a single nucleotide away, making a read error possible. CDR3 DNA sequence: TGCAGTGCTAGAGCTTCAAAGTGGGCCGCCACAGATACGCAGTATTTT. The encoded protein is CSARASKWAATDTQYF. J is TRBJ2-3 and V is TRBV20-1; D unclear. The length of the CDR3 is 16 residues. V lost 1 base, J lost 2 bases, and 16 bases lay in between. Per germline, CDR1 DFQATT and CDR2 SNEGSKA (reference sequence).

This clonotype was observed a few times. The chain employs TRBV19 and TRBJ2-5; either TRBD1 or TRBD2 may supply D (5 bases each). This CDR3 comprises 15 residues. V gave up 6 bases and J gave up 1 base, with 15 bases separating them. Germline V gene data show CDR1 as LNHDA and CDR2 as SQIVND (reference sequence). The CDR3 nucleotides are TGTGCCAGTAGAGTGACAACGAGGGGCCAAGAGACCCAGTACTTC. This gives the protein CASRVTTRGQETQYF.

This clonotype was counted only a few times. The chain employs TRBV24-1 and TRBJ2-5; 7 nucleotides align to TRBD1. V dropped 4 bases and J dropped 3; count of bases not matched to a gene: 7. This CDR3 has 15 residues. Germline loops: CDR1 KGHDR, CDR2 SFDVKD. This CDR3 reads CATSESGQREETQYF. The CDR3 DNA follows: TGTGCCACCAGTGAGTCGGGACAGCGAGAAGAGACCCAGTACTTC.

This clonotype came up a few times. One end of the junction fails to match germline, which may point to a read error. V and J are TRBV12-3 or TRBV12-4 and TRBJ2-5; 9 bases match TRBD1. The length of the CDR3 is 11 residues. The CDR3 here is CASSHTGGPHF. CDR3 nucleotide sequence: TGTGCCAGCAGTCATACAGGGGGCCCGCACTTC.

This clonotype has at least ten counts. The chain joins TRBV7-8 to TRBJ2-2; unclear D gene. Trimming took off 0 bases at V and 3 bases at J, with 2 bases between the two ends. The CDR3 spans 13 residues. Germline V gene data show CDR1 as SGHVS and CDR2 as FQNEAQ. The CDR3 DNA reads TGTGCCAGCAGCTTAGCGTACACCGGGGAGCTGTTTTTT. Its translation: CASSLAYTGELFF. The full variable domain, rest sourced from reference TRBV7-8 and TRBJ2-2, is GAGVSQSPRYKVAKRGQDVALRCDPISGHVSLFWYQQALGQGPEFLTYFQNEAQLDKSGLPSDRFFAERPEGSVSTLKIQRTQQEDSAVYLCASSLAYTGELFFGEGSRLTVL.

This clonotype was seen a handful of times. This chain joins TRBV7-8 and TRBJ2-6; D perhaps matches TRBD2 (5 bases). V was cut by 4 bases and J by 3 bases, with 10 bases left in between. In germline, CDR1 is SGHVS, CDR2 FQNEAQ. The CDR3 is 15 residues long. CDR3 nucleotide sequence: TGTGCCAGCAGCTCAGCCGGGGTTGGGGCCAACGTCCTGACTTTC. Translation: CASSSAGVGANVLTF.

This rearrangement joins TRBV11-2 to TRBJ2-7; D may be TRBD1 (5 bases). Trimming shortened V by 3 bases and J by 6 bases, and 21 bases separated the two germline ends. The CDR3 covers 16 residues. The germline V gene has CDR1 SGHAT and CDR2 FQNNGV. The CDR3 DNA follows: TGTGCCAGCAGCTTGTTTTTTGGACAAGCCCCCTCCGAGCAGTACTTC. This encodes CASSLFFGQAPSEQYF.

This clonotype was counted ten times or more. The CDR3 loop reads CASSSPGDGTIYF. The CDR3 nucleotides are TGTGCCAGCAGTTCTCCGGGGGACGGCACCATATATTTT. This chain uses TRBV12-3 or TRBV12-4 with TRBJ1-3, with D perhaps matching TRBD1 (5 bases). CDR3 length: 13 amino acids. The germline V and J ends were trimmed by 4 bases and 9 bases, with 13 bases remaining between them.

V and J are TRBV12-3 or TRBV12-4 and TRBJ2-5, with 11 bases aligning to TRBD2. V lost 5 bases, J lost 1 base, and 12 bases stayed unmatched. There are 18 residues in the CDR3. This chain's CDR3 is CASSEVGTSGNLQETQYF. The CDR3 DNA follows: TGTGCCAGCAGTGAGGTTGGGACTAGCGGAAACCTCCAAGAGACCCAGTACTTC.

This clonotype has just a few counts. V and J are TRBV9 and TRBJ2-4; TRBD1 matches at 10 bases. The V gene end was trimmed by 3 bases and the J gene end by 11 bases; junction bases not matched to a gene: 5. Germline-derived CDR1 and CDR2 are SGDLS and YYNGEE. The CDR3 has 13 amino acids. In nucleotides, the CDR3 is TGTGCCAGCAGCGATTGGGACAGGGGATTTCAGTACTTC. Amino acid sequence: CASSDWDRGFQYF.

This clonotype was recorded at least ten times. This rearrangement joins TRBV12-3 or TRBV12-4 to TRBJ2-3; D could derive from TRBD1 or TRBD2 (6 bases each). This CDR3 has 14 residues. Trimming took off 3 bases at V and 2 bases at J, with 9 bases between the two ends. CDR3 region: CASSFRGATDTQYF. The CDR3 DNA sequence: TGTGCCAGCAGTTTTAGGGGGGCCACAGATACGCAGTATTTT.

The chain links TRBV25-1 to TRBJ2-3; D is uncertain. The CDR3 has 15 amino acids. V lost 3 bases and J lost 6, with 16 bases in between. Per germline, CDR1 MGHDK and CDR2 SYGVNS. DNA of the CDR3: TGTGCCAGCAGTGATATATTGGGGTTGCCCGATACGCAGTATTTT. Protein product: CASSDILGLPDTQYF.